This T cell receptor (beta chain) was captured in a study of beta chain features in type 1 diabetes. Study-wide background: Across all samples, about 110,000,000 sorted cells were examined.

Expressed TCRB transcripts were sequenced because the entire RNA isolate underwent reverse transcription. Measured with immunoSEQ multiplex PCR; TCRdb has only the in-frame clones, and not every one. This sample carries more than 300,000 clones, about 15% of them seen once, and the ten largest clones take approximately 0.02%. Study outcomes and limitations: VDJ junctions in type 1 diabetes patients carried more deletions and fewer insertions. Across patients, naive, central memory and Treg TCRB repertoires exhibited apparently greater similarity than was observed across healthy donors.

This clone has a handful of counts. Its antigen is currently unknown. Purity of each sorted population was above 95%. V gave up 0 bases and J gave up 5 bases; unmatched junction bases: 8. Germline CDR1 SGDLS, CDR2 YYNGEE. This CDR3 comprises 17 residues. The clonotype originates from a woman aged 18-29 years in good health. V is TRBV9 and J is TRBJ2-5; TRBD1 agrees at 12 bases. The source material was naive CD4+ T cells from blood. The CDR3 region has the DNA TGTGCCAGCAGCGTAGCACAGGGGACAGGGGGCGCTGAGACCCAGTACTTC. Translated: CASSVAQGTGGAETQYF.